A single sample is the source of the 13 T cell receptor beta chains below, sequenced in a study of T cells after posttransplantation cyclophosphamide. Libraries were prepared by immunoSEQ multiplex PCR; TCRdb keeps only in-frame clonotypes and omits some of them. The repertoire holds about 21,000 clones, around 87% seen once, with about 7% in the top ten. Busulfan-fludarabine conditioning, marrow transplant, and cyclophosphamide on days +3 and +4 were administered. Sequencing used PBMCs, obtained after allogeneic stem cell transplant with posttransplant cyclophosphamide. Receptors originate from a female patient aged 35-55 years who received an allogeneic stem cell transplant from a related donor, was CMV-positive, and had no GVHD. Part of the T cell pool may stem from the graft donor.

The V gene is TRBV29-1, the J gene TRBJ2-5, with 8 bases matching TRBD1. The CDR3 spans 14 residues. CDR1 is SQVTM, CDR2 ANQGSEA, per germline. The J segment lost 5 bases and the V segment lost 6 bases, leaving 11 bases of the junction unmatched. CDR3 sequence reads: CSVEYGQGGETQYF. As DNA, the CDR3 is TGCAGCGTAGAATACGGACAGGGAGGTGAGACCCAGTACTTC.

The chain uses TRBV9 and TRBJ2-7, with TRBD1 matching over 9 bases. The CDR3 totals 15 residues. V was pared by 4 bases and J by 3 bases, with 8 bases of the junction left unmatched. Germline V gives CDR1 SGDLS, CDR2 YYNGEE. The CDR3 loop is CASSTHRDRDYEQYF. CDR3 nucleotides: TGTGCCAGCAGCACTCACCGGGACAGGGACTACGAGCAGTACTTC.

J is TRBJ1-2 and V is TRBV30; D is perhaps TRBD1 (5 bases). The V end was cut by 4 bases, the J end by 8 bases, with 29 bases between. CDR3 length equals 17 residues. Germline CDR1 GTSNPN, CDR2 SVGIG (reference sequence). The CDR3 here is CAWTTLAGGDPPRGYTF. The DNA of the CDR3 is TGTGCCTGGACCACCCTAGCCGGAGGGGATCCTCCGCGCGGCTACACCTTC.

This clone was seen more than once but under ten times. The CDR3 reads CASRGQGVSGNTIYF. The CDR3 DNA follows: TGTGCCAGCCGTGGACAGGGCGTCTCTGGAAACACCATATATTTT. The J gene is TRBJ1-3, the V gene TRBV6-5; 8 bases agree with TRBD1. J lost 0 bases, V lost 8 bases, and 6 bases had no gene match. Per germline, CDR1 MNHEY and CDR2 SVGAGI. The CDR3 sequence is 15 residues long.

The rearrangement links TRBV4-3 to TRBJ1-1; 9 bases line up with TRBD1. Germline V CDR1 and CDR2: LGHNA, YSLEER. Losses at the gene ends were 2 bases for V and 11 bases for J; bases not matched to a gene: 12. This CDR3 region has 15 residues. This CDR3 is CASSQRTGGPGSAFF. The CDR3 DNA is TGCGCCAGCAGCCAACGTACAGGGGGCCCCGGCAGCGCTTTCTTT.

The CDR3 region is CASSRTGLAGFQETQYF. The CDR3 nucleotides are TGTGCCAGCAGCCGAACCGGACTAGCGGGGTTTCAAGAGACCCAGTACTTC. The chain uses TRBV5-4 and TRBJ2-5; TRBD2 agrees at 12 bases. The V segment lost 4 bases and the J segment 2 bases; nucleotides outside the gene matches: 9. The germline gives CDR1 SGHNT, CDR2 YYREEE (reference sequence). The CDR3 consists of 17 residues.

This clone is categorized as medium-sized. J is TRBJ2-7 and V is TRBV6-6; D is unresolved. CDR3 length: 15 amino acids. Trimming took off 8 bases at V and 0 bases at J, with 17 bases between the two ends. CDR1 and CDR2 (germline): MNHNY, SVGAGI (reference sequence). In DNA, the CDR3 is TGTGCCAGCGGGCTCCAGTCCCCGAGCTCCTACGAGCAGTACTTC. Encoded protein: CASGLQSPSSYEQYF.

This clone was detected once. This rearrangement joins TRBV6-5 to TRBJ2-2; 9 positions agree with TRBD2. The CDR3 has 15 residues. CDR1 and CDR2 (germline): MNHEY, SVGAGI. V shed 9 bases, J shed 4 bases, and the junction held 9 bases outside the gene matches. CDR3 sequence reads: CASEASGIPTGELFF. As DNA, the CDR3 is TGTGCCAGTGAGGCTAGCGGGATCCCCACCGGGGAGCTGTTTTTT.

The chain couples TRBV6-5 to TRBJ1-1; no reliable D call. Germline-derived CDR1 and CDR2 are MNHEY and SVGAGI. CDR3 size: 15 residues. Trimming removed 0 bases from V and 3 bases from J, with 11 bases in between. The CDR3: CASSYSSPGYTEAFF. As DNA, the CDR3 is TGTGCCAGCAGTTACTCGAGTCCAGGCTACACTGAAGCTTTCTTT.

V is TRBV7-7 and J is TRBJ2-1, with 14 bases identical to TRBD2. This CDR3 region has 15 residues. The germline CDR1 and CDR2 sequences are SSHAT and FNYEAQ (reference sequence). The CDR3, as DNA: TGTGCTAGCGCGTCTGGGACTAGCGGGAGCAATGAGCAGTTCTTC. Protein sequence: CASASGTSGSNEQFF.

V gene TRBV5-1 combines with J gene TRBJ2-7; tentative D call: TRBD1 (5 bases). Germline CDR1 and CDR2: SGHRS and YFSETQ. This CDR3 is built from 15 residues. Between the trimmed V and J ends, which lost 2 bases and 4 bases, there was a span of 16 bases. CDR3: CASSLVRSTDYEQYF. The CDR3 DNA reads TGCGCCAGCAGCTTAGTTCGTTCGACAGATTACGAGCAGTACTTC. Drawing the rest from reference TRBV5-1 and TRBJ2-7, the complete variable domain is KAGVTQTPRYLIKTRGQQVTLSCSPISGHRSVSWYQQTPGQGLQFLFEYFSETQRNKGNFPGRFSGRQFSNSRSEMNVSTLELGDSALYLCASSLVRSTDYEQYFGPGTRLTVT.

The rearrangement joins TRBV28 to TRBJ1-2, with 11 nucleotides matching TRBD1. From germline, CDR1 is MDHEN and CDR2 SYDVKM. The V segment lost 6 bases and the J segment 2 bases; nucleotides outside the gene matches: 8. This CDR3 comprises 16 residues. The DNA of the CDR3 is TGTGCCAGCAGGGGAGGGACAGGGGGAGCGAACTATGGCTACACCTTC. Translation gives CASRGGTGGANYGYTF.

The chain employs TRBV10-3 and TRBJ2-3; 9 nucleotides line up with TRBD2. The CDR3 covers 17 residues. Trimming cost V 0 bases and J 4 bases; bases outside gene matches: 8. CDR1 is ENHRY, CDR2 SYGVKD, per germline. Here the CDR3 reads CAISESRAGGPADTQYF. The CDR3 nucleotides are TGTGCCATCAGTGAGTCAAGGGCGGGAGGGCCAGCAGATACGCAGTATTTT.